This T cell receptor beta chain was sequenced in a study of response to subunit inactivated influenza vaccine. Broader study findings: Authors suggested few new T cells are recruited by each seasonal influenza vaccination.

This clonotype was counted between two and nine times. Its matching antigen is unknown. A much larger clone sits a single nucleotide away, making a read error possible. Germline values: CDR1 SQVTM, CDR2 ANQGSEA. The CDR3 loop spans 14 amino acids. Trimming removed 3 bases at V and 3 bases at J, with 15 bases between. A single record per CDR3 protein comes from TCRdb applying MiXCR to the RT-PCR reads. The table lists a few hundred thousand distinct CDR3 sequences, just over 20% of them singletons. The sample was PBMCs from blood, taken 21 months after vaccination. The origin of this receptor is a man between 50 and 69 years old who received an inactivated influenza vaccine. J is TRBJ2-7 and V is TRBV29-1; D ambiguous. CDR3 residues: CSVELNRGGYEQYF. The DNA of the CDR3 is TGCAGCGTTGAGCTGAATAGAGGTGGCTACGAGCAGTACTTC.